A selection of T cell receptor beta chains follows, all from one sample in a study of a mutant IDH1 vaccine in newly diagnosed glioma. Data came from immunoSEQ multiplex PCR; TCRdb stores just in-frame clones and leaves some out. The sample has just under 95,000 clones, around 80% seen once. The material sequenced was PBMCs, taken from a glioma patient treated with radiotherapy, temozolomide or both. The source is a man aged 40-49 years with glioma. CDR3s include the opening cysteine and the closing phenylalanine or tryptophan. Fields, in order: J gene, V gene, CDR3 protein.

TRBJ1-5 TRBV6-5 CASSSLQGSHQPQHF
TRBJ2-5 TRBV11-2 CASSTLLASQETQYF
TRBJ2-7 TRBV5-3 CARRLPGTTDYEQYF
TRBJ2-7 TRBV30 CASPGGGGRYEQYF
TRBJ2-7 TRBV7-2 CASVLGGSSSYEQYF
TRBJ2-1 TRBV4-1 CASSQVNMISYNEQFF
TRBJ2-6 TRBV4-3 CASSLGGSGANVLTF
TRBJ2-7 TRBV4-2 CASSQGVAGYEQYF
TRBJ2-1 TRBV14 CASSQTSGGAGNEQFF
TRBJ2-3 TRBV5-4 CASSLLQMTGPRTDTQYF
TRBJ1-2 TRBV28 CASSLLPLRNYGYTF
TRBJ2-4 TRBV2 CASSGQINIQYF
. TRBV6-6 CASSLGQGEHEQYF
TRBJ1-5 TRBV6-6 CASSYRASNQPQHF
TRBJ1-5 TRBV6-5 CASSRGQGDQPQHF
TRBJ2-7 TRBV7-8 CASSYATSGSEQYF
TRBJ2-2 TRBV6-1 CASRATGSGELFF
TRBJ1-2 TRBV30 CAWSATSYGYTF
TRBJ1-5 TRBV5-6 CASSLPNHSRSDSNQPQHF
TRBJ2-7 TRBV28 CASRTTGPYEQYF
TRBJ2-1 TRBV5-4 CASILQPDGGADEQFF
TRBJ1-3 TRBV28 CASSPATGGNTIYF
TRBJ1-5 TRBV6-6 CASSVTDNQPQHF
TRBJ2-7 TRBV28 CASSPTGFSSYEQYF
TRBJ2-5 TRBV5-6 CASNSGGKGGQETQYF
TRBJ2-7 TRBV27 CASSSQQNYEQYF
TRBJ1-5 TRBV10-1 CASSGQPGQPQHF
TRBJ2-7 TRBV30 CAWSLLGEQYF
TRBJ1-5 TRBV2 CASSEQGNYQPQHF
TRBJ2-3 TRBV4-2 CASSQDRVRLSGTDTQYF
TRBJ2-3 TRBV4-2 CASSQDNTGEDTQYF
TRBJ2-2 TRBV6-1 CASRRQGNTGELFF
TRBJ1-5 TRBV19 CASSKKGAYNQPQHF
TRBJ1-3 TRBV7-8 CASSFEGSGNTIYF
TRBJ1-4 TRBV19 CASSIRQLGRNEKLFF